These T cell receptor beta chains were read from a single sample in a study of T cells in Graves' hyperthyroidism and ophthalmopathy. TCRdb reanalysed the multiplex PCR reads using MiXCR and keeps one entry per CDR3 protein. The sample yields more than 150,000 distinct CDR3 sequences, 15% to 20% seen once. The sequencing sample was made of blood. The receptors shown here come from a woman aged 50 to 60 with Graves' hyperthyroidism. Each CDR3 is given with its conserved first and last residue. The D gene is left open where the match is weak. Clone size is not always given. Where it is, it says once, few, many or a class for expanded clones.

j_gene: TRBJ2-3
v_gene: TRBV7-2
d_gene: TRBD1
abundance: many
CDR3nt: TGTGCCAGCAGCTGGCAGGGGGCCACAGATACGCAGTATTTT
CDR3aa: CASSWQGATDTQYF

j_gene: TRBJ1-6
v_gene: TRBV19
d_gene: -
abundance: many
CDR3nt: TGTGCCAGTACGGAGAAAAGCTCCTATAATTCACCCCTCCACTTT
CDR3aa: CASTEKSSYNSPLHF

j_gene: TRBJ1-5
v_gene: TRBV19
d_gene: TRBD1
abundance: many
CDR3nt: TGTGCCAGTAGGCGGACAGGGATCAATCAGCCCCAGCATTTT
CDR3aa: CASRRTGINQPQHF

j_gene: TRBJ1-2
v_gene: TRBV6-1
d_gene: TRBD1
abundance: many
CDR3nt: TGTGCCAGCAGACAGGGGCACTATGGCTACACCTTC
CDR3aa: CASRQGHYGYTF

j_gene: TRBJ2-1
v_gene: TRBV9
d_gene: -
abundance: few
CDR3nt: TGTGCCAGCAGCGCGGACAGCTACAATGAGCAGTTCTTC
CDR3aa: CASSADSYNEQFF

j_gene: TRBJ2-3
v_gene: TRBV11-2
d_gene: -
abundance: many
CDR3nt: TGTGCCAGCAGCTTAGCAGGGAACACAGATACGCAGTATTTT
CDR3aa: CASSLAGNTDTQYF

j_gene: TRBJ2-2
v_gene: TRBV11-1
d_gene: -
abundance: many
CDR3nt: TGTGCCAGCATTTGGGGGCCCTCGGGCACCGGGGAGCTGTTTTTT
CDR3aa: CASIWGPSGTGELFF

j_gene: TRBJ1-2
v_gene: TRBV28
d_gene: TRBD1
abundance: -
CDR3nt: TGTGCCAGCAAAGGGACAGGGGATGGCTACACCTTC
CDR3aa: CASKGTGDGYTF

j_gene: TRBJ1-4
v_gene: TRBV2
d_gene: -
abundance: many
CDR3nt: TGTGCCAGCACCCAGAGGGAGGGAGAAAAACTGTTTTTT
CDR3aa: CASTQREGEKLFF

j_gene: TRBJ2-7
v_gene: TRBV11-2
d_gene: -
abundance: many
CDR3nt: TGTGCCAGCAGCTTAGTTTTAAGACCTTACGAGCAGTACTTC
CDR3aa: CASSLVLRPYEQYF

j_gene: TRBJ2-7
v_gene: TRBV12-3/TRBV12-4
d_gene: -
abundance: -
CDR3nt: TGTGCCAGCAGTTCCCGGACAGTCCCCACGGACGACGAGCAGTACTTC
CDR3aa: CASSSRTVPTDDEQYF

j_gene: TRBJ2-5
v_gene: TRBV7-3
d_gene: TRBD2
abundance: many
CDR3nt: TGTGCCAGCAGCTTGCGGGGGGGCCGCGAGACCCAGTACTTC
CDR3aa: CASSLRGGRETQYF

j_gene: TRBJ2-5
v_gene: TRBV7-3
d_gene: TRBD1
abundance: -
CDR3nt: TGTGCCAGCAGTTTAAGCGGGACAGGGCGGGAGACCCAGTACTTC
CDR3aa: CASSLSGTGRETQYF

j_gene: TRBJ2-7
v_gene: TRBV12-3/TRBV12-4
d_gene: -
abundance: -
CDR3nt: TGTGCCAGCAGCCAAGGGTCCGTCAGAGAGCAGTACTTC
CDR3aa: CASSQGSVREQYF

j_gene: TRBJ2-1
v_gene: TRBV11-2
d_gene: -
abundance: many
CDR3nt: TGTGCCAGCAGTTCCGGGACCGACCCTGAGCAGTTCTTC
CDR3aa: CASSSGTDPEQFF

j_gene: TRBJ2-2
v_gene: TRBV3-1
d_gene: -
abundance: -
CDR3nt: TGTGCCAGCAGCCCTCGTCCGGGGGCTGGCGGGGAGCTGTTTTTT
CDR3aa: CASSPRPGAGGELFF

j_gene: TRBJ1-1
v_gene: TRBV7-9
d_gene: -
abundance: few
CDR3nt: TGTGCCAGCAGCTTCGTCCGGACCTCAGGGGCAGCTTTCTTT
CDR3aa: CASSFVRTSGAAFF

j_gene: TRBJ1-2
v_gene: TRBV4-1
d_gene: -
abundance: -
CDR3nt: TGCGCCAGCAGCCAAGATCCTAGACAGCTAGAAAACTATGGCTACACCTTC
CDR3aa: CASSQDPRQLENYGYTF

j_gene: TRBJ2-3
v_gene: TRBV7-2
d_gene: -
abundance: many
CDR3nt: TGTGCCAGCAGCTTAAACTTCATAGGGGAGAGGACAGATACGCAGTATTTT
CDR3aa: CASSLNFIGERTDTQYF

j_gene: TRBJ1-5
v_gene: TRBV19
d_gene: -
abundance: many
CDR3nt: TGTGCCAGTACTAATTGGGCGGATAATCAGCCCCAGCATTTT
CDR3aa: CASTNWADNQPQHF

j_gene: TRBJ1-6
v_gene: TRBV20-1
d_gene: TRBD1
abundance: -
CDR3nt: TGCAGTGCTAGAGAGACAGGGAGCTCCTATAATTCACCCCTCCACTTT
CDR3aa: CSARETGSSYNSPLHF

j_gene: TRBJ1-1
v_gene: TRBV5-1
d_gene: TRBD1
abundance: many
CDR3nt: TGCGCCAGCAGCTTGGCTGGGGGACAGGGGCAGACTGAAGCTTTCTTT
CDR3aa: CASSLAGGQGQTEAFF

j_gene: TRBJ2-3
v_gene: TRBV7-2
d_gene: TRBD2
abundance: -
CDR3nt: TGTGCCAGCAGCTTAGAGACTAGCGGGGACGCAGATACGCAGTATTTT
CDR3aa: CASSLETSGDADTQYF

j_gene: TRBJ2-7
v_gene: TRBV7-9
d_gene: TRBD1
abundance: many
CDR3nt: TGTGCCAGCAGCTACTTGGGACAGGCAGCGGAGCAGTACTTC
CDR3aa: CASSYLGQAAEQYF

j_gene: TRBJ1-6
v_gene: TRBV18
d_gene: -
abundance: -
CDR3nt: TGTGCCAGCTCACACACGCCGGGAGCAGATAATTCACCCCTCCACTTT
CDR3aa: CASSHTPGADNSPLHF

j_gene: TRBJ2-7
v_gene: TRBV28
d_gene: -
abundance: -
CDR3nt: TGTGCCAGCAGTCCCCCAAATAGTCCGGGTAACGAGCAGTACTTC
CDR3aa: CASSPPNSPGNEQYF

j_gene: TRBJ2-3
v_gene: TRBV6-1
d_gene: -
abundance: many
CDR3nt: TGTGCCAGCAGGGCGGTGGGAGATACGCAGTATTTT
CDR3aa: CASRAVGDTQYF

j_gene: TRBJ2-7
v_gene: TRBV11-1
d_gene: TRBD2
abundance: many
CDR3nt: TGTGCCAGCAGCTTACAAGGGACTAGCGGTCTGTACGAGCAGTACTTC
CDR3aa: CASSLQGTSGLYEQYF

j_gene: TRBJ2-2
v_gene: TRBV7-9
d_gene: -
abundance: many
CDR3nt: TGTGCCAGCAGATCAGGGGTCACCGGGGAGCTGTTTTTT
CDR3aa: CASRSGVTGELFF

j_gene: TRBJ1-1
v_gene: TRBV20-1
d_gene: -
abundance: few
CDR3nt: TGCAGTGCTAGAGAGGTGGCGCCAAGCACTGAAGCTTTCTTT
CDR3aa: CSAREVAPSTEAFF

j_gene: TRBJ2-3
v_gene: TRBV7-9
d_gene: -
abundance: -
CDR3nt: TGTGCCAGCAGCCGGGGCCACAGGGAACACACAGATACGCAGTATTTT
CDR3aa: CASSRGHREHTDTQYF

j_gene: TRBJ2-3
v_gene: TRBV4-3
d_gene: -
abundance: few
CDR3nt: TGCGCCAGCAGCCAAGATGTACGGGGGAGAGATACGCAGTATTTT
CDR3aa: CASSQDVRGRDTQYF

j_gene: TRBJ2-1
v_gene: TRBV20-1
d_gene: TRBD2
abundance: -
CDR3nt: TGCAGTGCTAGAAACCCAGCGGGGCCTTCCTACAATGAGCAGTTCTTC
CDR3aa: CSARNPAGPSYNEQFF

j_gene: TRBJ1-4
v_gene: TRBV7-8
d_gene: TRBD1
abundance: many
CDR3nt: TGTGCCAGCAGCGGCTGGGGGAGACAGGGGGAAAAACTGTTTTTT
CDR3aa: CASSGWGRQGEKLFF

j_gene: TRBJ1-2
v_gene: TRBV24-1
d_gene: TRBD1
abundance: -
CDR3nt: TGTGCCACCAGTGATTTAAGGACAGGGGGCATGTATGATGGCTACACCTTC
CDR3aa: CATSDLRTGGMYDGYTF

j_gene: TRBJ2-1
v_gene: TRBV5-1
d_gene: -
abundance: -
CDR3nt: TGCGCCAGCAGCCCCCCCCTAAATGTATACAATGAGCAGTTCTTC
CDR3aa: CASSPPLNVYNEQFF

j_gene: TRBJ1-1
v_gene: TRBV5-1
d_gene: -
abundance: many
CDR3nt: TGCGCCAGCAGCTTGGATTTGGGAAATGTAAACACTGAAGCTTTCTTT
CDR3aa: CASSLDLGNVNTEAFF

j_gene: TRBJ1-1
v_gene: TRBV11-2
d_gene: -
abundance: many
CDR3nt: TGTGCCAGCAGCCGTCAGAACACTGAAGCTTTCTTT
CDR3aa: CASSRQNTEAFF

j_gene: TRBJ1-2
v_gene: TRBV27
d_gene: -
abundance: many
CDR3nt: TGTGCCAGCAGTTTAGTAGGGGGGTATAACTATGGCTACACCTTC
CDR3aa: CASSLVGGYNYGYTF

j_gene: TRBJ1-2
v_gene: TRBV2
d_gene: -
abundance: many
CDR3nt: TGTGCCAGCAGTAACGGCTACTATGGCTACACCTTC
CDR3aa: CASSNGYYGYTF

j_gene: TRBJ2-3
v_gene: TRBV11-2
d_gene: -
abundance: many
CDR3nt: TGTGCCAGCAGCTCCGGCCCGGATACGCAGTATTTT
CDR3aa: CASSSGPDTQYF

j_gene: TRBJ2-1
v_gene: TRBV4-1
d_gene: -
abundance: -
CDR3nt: TGCGCCAGCAGCCAAGAGGAGCTAGGAACCTACAATGAGCAGTTCTTC
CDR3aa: CASSQEELGTYNEQFF

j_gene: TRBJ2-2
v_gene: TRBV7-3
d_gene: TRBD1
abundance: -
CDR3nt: TGTGCCAGCAGCTTCGCGACAGGGGGGACCGGGGAGCTGTTTTTT
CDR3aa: CASSFATGGTGELFF

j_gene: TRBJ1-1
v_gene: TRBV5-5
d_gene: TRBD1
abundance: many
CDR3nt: TGTGCCAGCAGCTTGGGCAGGGGGGGCCAGTGGAACACTGAAGCTTTCTTT
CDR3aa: CASSLGRGGQWNTEAFF

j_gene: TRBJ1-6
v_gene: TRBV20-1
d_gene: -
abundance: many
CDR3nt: TGCAGTGCTAGAGAAAGCAATAATTCACCCCTCCACTTT
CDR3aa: CSARESNNSPLHF

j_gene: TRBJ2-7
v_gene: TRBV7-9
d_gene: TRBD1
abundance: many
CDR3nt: TGTGCCAGCAATGACAGGGGTCGCTACGAGCAGTACTTC
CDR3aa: CASNDRGRYEQYF

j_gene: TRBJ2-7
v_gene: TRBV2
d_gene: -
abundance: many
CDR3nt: TGTGCCAGCAGAACGGGGAGGTATTACGAGCAGTACTTC
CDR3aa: CASRTGRYYEQYF

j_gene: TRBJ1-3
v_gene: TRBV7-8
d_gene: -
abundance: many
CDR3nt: TGTGCCAGCAGCTTAGTGTCGGGGCCTGGAAACACCATATATTTT
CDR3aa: CASSLVSGPGNTIYF

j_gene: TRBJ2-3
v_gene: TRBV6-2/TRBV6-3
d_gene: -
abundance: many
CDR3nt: TGTGCCAGCAGTTACCAGGGCGAATTCACAGATACGCAGTATTTT
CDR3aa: CASSYQGEFTDTQYF

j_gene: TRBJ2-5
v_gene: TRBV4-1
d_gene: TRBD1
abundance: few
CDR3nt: TGCGCCAGCAGCCAAGTGGGGACAGTAAAAGAGACCCAGTACTTC
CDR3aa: CASSQVGTVKETQYF

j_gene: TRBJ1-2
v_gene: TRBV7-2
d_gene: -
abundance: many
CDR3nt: TGTGCCAGCAGCTTGGACGGATCTAACTATGGCTACACCTTC
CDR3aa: CASSLDGSNYGYTF

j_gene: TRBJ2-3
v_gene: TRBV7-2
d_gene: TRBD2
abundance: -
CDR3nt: TGTGCCAGCAGCGCTCAATCGGGACTAGCGGGGGGGCCAACAGATACGCAGTATTTT
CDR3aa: CASSAQSGLAGGPTDTQYF

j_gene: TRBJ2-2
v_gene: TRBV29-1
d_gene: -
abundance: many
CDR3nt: TGCAGCGTTCGGATTTCCGGGGAGCTGTTTTTT
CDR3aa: CSVRISGELFF

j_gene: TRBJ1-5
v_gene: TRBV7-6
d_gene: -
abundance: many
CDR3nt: TGTGCCAGCAGCTTAGTGTTTGGAGATCAGCCCCAGCATTTT
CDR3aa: CASSLVFGDQPQHF

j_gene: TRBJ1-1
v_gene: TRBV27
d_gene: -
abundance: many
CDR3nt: TGTGCCAGCCGTATCCTGGGCGCCGCTGAAGCTTTCTTT
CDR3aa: CASRILGAAEAFF

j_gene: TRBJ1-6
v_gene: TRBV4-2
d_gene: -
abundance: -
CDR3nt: TGTGCCAGCAGCCAAGATTTTGCGGGACGCTCCTATAATTCACCCCTCCACTTT
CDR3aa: CASSQDFAGRSYNSPLHF

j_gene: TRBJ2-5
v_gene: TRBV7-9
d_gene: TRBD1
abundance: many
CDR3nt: TGTGCCAGCAGGACAGGGCGGCAAGAGACCCAGTACTTC
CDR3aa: CASRTGRQETQYF

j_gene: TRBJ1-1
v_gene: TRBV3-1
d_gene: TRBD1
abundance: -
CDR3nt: TGTGCCAGCAGCCCCCGGGACAGCTACACTGAAGCTTTCTTT
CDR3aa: CASSPRDSYTEAFF